This is a list of T cell receptor beta chains from one sample in a study of blood T cell repertoires in COVID-19. The protocol was immunoSEQ multiplex PCR, while the TCRdb copy is restricted to in-frame clones and leaves out a portion. Of about 230,000 clones in the sample, about 80% were seen once. Sequenced: peripheral blood. These receptors were obtained from a woman aged 45-65 years with acute or convalescent COVID-19. Each CDR3 is given with its conserved first and last residue. A D gene is named only where the DNA matches it firmly. Not all rows give a size; the values are once, few, many and, for expanded clones, a class.

clone_size	d_call	v_call	j_call	cdr3_nt	cdr3_aa
NA	NA	TRBV4-1	TRBJ1-2	TGCGCCAGCAGCCAACCAATCTCTGGCGGCTACTATGGCTACACCTTC	CASSQPISGGYYGYTF
NA	NA	TRBV7-2	TRBJ2-1	TGTGCCAGCAGCTTTGTGGGGAGCTCCTACAATGAGCAGTTCTTC	CASSFVGSSYNEQFF
NA	TRBD2	TRBV28	TRBJ2-1	TGTGCCAGCAGACTGGGACTAGGAGGCTACAATGAGCAGTTCTTC	CASRLGLGGYNEQFF
few	NA	TRBV7-6	TRBJ2-5	TGTGCCAGCAGCTTAGATTCAGGGTTGGTAGAGACCCAGTACTTC	CASSLDSGLVETQYF
NA	TRBD2	TRBV29-1	TRBJ2-3	TGCAGCGTCCTAGCGGGTAGCACAGATACGCAGTATTTT	CSVLAGSTDTQYF
NA	NA	TRBV20-1	TRBJ1-2	TGCAGCTCTCAGGGCGCGGGGAGCTACACCTTC	CSSQGAGSYTF
NA	NA	TRBV2	TRBJ2-5	TGTGCCAGCGTAGCGGCCAGGGCCCAGTACTTC	CASVAARAQYF
once	TRBD2	TRBV27	TRBJ2-7	TGTGCCAGCAGTTTAAGCGGGAGGCCTACCTACGAGCAGTACTTC	CASSLSGRPTYEQYF
NA	TRBD2	TRBV4-2	TRBJ2-5	TGTGCCAGCAGCCCGCTCCTGACTAGCGGGGGGCGGGGGATCCAAGAGACCCAGTACTTC	CASSPLLTSGGRGIQETQYF
NA	NA	TRBV7-9	TRBJ2-7	TGTGCCAGCAGCTTAGTCAGTTACGAGCAGTACTTC	CASSLVSYEQYF
NA	TRBD1	TRBV4-2	TRBJ2-3	TGTGCCAGCAGCCGCCTGGACAGGGGGCTACAGGATACGCAGTATTTT	CASSRLDRGLQDTQYF
NA	NA	TRBV5-1	TRBJ2-1	TGCGCCAGCAGCCCGTGGGAGTACAATGAGCAGTTCTTC	CASSPWEYNEQFF
NA	NA	TRBV7-2	TRBJ1-1	TGTGCCAGCAGCTTAGGCGGTGGGGCGAACACTGAAGCTTTCTTT	CASSLGGGANTEAFF
NA	NA	TRBV19	TRBJ2-6	TGTGCCAGTAGTCCCCCGGGGGCGGGAGTATCTGGGGCCAACGTCCTGACTTTC	CASSPPGAGVSGANVLTF
NA	TRBD1	TRBV30	TRBJ1-5	TGTGCCTGGAGTTGGACAGGGAGGAGCAATCAGCCCCAGCATTTT	CAWSWTGRSNQPQHF
once	TRBD2	TRBV19	TRBJ2-6	TGTGCCAGTAAACTAGCGTCGGGGGCCAACGTCCTGACTTTC	CASKLASGANVLTF
NA	TRBD2	TRBV6-2/TRBV6-3	TRBJ2-1	TGTGCCAGCAGTTACGGCGCTAGCGGGGTTATCTACAATGAGCAGTTCTTC	CASSYGASGVIYNEQFF
NA	TRBD1	TRBV6-5	TRBJ1-5	TGTGCCAGCAGACTAATACAGGGGGCGAATCAGCCCCAGCATTTT	CASRLIQGANQPQHF
NA	TRBD2	TRBV2	TRBJ2-3	TGTGCCAGTACCGGGACTAGCGGAAATACGCAGTATTTT	CASTGTSGNTQYF
NA	TRBD1	TRBV15	TRBJ1-1	TGTGCCACCAGCAGAGATGGGGGACAGGGAGACACTGAAGCTTTCTTT	CATSRDGGQGDTEAFF
few	NA	TRBV11-2	TRBJ2-3	TGTGCCAGCAGCTTACAACTAGCCAGCACAGATACGCAGTATTTT	CASSLQLASTDTQYF
NA	NA	TRBV5-1	TRBJ1-1	TGCGCCAGCAGCTTTGGCGGGGGGCCTCGAAACACTGAAGCTTTCTTT	CASSFGGGPRNTEAFF
NA	TRBD2	TRBV4-1	TRBJ2-7	TGCGCCAGCAGCCAAGAGGCTAGCGGGGACCTTTCCTACGAGCAGTACTTC	CASSQEASGDLSYEQYF
NA	NA	TRBV15	TRBJ1-4	TGTGCCACCAGCTCTGGACAGCTAGGGTTAGGTGAAAAACTGTTTTTT	CATSSGQLGLGEKLFF
NA	NA	TRBV5-4	TRBJ1-5	TGTGCCAGCAGCTTAGAGAACCAGCCCCAGCATTTT	CASSLENQPQHF
NA	TRBD1	TRBV5-4	TRBJ2-5	TGTGCCAGCAGCTTGGATACAGGGGAAGGGGAGACCCAGTACTTC	CASSLDTGEGETQYF
NA	TRBD2	TRBV9	TRBJ2-1	TGTGCCAGCAGCGTAGGGACTAGCGGGGGCCCAGGTTACAATGAGCAGTTCTTC	CASSVGTSGGPGYNEQFF
NA	NA	TRBV4-1	TRBJ1-4	TGCGCCAGCAGCCAAGATCGGACAGCAACTAATGAAAAACTGTTTTTT	CASSQDRTATNEKLFF
NA	TRBD2	TRBV28	TRBJ2-7	TGTGCCAGCAGGACGACATGGACTAGCGGGAGCAACGAGCAGTACTTC	CASRTTWTSGSNEQYF
once	NA	TRBV4-3	TRBJ2-1	TGCGCCAGCAGCCAAGGGGGGGTGGGTGAGCAGTTCTTC	CASSQGGVGEQFF
few	NA	TRBV21-1	TRBJ2-5	TGTGCCAGCAGCAAAAGGGACAGGGGGGCTGAGGGGACCCAGTACTTC	CASSKRDRGAEGTQYF
once	TRBD1	TRBV6-2/TRBV6-3	TRBJ2-7	TGTGCCAGCAGTTACACAGGGGACCCCAACGAGCAGTACTTC	CASSYTGDPNEQYF
NA	TRBD1	TRBV7-9	TRBJ1-5	TGTGCCACCAGCACCGCGACAGGGAGCAATCAGCCCCAGCATTTT	CATSTATGSNQPQHF
NA	NA	TRBV28	TRBJ1-6	TGTGCCAGCGCGGGGGCAGCTGGTAATTCACCCCTCCACTTT	CASAGAAGNSPLHF
NA	NA	TRBV7-8	TRBJ2-1	TGTGCCAGCAGCCAACCTTCGGGCTACAATGAGCAGTTCTTC	CASSQPSGYNEQFF
NA	NA	TRBV19	TRBJ2-7	TGTGCCAGTTCCCCTATGTGGGGGCAGGGTTACGAGCAGTACTTC	CASSPMWGQGYEQYF
NA	NA	TRBV11-3	TRBJ2-1	TGTGCCAGCAGCTTAGCTCGCAGCCCTAGCTCCTACAATGAGCAGTTCTTC	CASSLARSPSSYNEQFF